These T cell receptor beta chains were read from a single sample in a study of T cells in Graves' hyperthyroidism and ophthalmopathy. One entry per CDR3 protein, called by TCRdb with MiXCR from the multiplex PCR reads. The sample yields some 800,000 distinct CDR3 sequences, roughly 40% seen once. Input material: blood. The receptor source for this set is a man younger than 35 with Graves' hyperthyroidism. Both conserved end residues are part of each CDR3. The order of the fields is V gene, clone size, D gene, J gene, CDR3 DNA, CDR3 protein. A D gene is named only where the DNA matches it firmly. A row's size may be missing; if present it is once, few, many or a size class.

>TRBV7-9|-|-|TRBJ1-5
TGTGCCAGCAGCCTAACAGGGCTCACTCAGCCCCAGCATTTT
CASSLTGLTQPQHF
>TRBV7-9|-|-|TRBJ2-6
TGTGCCAGCAGCAAAATCCAGGGTTTCGGGGCCAACGTCCTGACTTTC
CASSKIQGFGANVLTF
>TRBV19|many|TRBD1|TRBJ1-2
TGTGCCAGTTTTACAGGGGGCTATGGCTACACCTTC
CASFTGGYGYTF
>TRBV2|many|-|TRBJ1-5
TGTGCCAGCAGTCCCGGGACACCGAATCAGCCCCAGCATTTT
CASSPGTPNQPQHF
>TRBV15|-|-|TRBJ1-2
TGTGCCACCAGCAGCCGGACGGAAACTAACTATGGCTACACCTTC
CATSSRTETNYGYTF
>TRBV20-1|-|-|TRBJ2-7
TGCAGTGCTAGAGGCCTGGAAGGGGGAGGGTCCTACGAGCAGTACTTC
CSARGLEGGGSYEQYF
>TRBV19|-|-|TRBJ1-1
TGTGCCAGTAGTATTCTGACAGCTTCCAACACTGAAGCTTTCTTT
CASSILTASNTEAFF
>TRBV29-1|few|-|TRBJ1-2
TGCAGCTATGGCTATGGCTACACCTTC
CSYGYGYTF
>TRBV7-3|many|-|TRBJ1-1
TGTGCCAGCAGCGCCTACAGGGACACTGAAGCTTTCTTT
CASSAYRDTEAFF
>TRBV7-3|-|-|TRBJ2-1
TGTGCCAGCAGCCAAGATGGGGGTGAGCAGTTCTTC
CASSQDGGEQFF
>TRBV19|many|-|TRBJ2-5
TGTGCCAGTAGGGGGAGACGGAGAGAGACCCAGTACTTC
CASRGRRRETQYF
>TRBV4-3|-|TRBD2|TRBJ2-7
TGCGCCAGCAGCCAAGAAGGGACTAGCGGGACCGAGCAGTACTTC
CASSQEGTSGTEQYF
>TRBV29-1|many|-|TRBJ1-5
TGCAGCGTTGCCTTGACAGGTAATAGCAATCAGCCCCAGCATTTT
CSVALTGNSNQPQHF
>TRBV7-8|-|TRBD1|TRBJ2-7
TGTGCCAGCAGCCCGTCCCGGGACAGGGGCGAGCAGTACTTC
CASSPSRDRGEQYF
>TRBV20-1|few|-|TRBJ2-5
TGCAGTGCTCACCCTTCGGGAACGGGAGAGACCCAGTACTTC
CSAHPSGTGETQYF
>TRBV19|-|TRBD1|TRBJ1-5
TGTGCCAGCCCGGGACAGCAGTATCAGCCCCAGCATTTT
CASPGQQYQPQHF
>TRBV7-2|many|-|TRBJ2-7
TGTGCCAGCAGCTTAGTGACCAGCTCCTACGAGCAGTACTTC
CASSLVTSSYEQYF
>TRBV11-2|few|-|TRBJ1-1
TGTGCCAGCAGCTTAGATCCCTCCGGCTACGCTGAAGCTTTCTTT
CASSLDPSGYAEAFF
>TRBV5-6|few|-|TRBJ2-2
TGTGCCAGCAGCCTGGACTACACCGGGGAGCTGTTTTTT
CASSLDYTGELFF